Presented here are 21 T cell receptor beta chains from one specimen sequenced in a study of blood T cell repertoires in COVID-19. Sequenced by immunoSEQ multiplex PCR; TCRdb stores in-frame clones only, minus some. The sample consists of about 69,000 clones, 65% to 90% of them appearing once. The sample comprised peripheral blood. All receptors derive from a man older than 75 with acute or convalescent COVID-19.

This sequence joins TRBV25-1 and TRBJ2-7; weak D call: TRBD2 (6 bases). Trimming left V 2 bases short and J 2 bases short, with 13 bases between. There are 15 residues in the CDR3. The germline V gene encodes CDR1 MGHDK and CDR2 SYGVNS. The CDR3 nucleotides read TGTGCCAGCAGTGAAGGGCTAGCGCCTGCCTACGAGCAGTACTTC. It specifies CASSEGLAPAYEQYF.

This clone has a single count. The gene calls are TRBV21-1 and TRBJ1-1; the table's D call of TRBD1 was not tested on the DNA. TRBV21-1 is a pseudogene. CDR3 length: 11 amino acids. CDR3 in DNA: TGTGCCAGCAGCTGGCAGGGGGCTGCTTTCTTT. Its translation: CASSWQGAAFF.

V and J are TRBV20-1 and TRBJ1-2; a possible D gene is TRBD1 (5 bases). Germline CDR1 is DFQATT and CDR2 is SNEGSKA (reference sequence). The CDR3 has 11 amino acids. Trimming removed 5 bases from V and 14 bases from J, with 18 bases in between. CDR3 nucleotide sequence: TGCAGTGCTGAGAGTGGTTCACAGGCGACCTTC. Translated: CSAESGSQATF.

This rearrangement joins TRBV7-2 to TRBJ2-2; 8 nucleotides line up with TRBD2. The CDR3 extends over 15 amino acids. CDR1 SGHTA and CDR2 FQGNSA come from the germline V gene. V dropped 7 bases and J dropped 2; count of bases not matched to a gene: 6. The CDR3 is CASTLGLGNTGELFF. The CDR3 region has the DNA TGTGCCAGCACCCTGGGACTAGGAAACACCGGGGAGCTGTTTTTT.

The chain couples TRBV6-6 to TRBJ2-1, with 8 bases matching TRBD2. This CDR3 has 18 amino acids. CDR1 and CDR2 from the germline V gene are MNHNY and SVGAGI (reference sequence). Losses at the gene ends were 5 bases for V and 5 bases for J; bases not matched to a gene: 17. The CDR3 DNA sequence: TGTGCCAGCAGTCGATCCCCCGGTCGGACTAGCCTAAACAATGAGCAGTTCTTC. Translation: CASSRSPGRTSLNNEQFF.

Written as DNA, the CDR3 is TGTGCCAGCGCCGGGACTAGTGGTCCCGGTGAGACCCAGTACTTC. It specifies CASAGTSGPGETQYF. The chain joins TRBV6-5 to TRBJ2-5, with 8 positions matching TRBD2. CDR1 is MNHEY, CDR2 SVGAGI, per germline. The CDR3 totals 15 residues. The V gene end was trimmed by 8 bases and the J gene end by 5 bases; junction bases not matched to a gene: 13.

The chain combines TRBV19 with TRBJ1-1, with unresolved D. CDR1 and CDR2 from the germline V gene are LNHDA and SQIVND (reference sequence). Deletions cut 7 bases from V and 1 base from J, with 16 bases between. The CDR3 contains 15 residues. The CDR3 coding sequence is TGTGCCAGTACCGAGCAGGCAGGCAGGAACACTGAAGCTTTCTTT. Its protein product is CASTEQAGRNTEAFF.

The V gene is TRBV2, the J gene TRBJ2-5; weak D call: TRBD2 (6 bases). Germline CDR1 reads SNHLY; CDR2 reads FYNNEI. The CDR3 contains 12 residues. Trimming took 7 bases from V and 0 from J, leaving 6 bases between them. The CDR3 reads CASTGDQETQYF. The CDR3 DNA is TGTGCCAGCACGGGGGACCAAGAGACCCAGTACTTC. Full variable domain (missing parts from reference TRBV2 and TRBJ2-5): EPEVTQTPSHQVTQMGQEVILRCVPISNHLYFYWYRQILGQKVEFLVSFYNNEISEKSEIFDDQFSVERPDGSNFTLKIRSTKLEDSAMYFCASTGDQETQYFGPGTRLLVL.

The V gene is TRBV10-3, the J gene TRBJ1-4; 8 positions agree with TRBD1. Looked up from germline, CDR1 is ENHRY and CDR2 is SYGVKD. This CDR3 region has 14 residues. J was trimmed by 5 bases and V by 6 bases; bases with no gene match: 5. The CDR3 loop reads CAISKTGENEKLFF. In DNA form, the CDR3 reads TGTGCCATCAGCAAGACAGGGGAAAATGAAAAACTGTTTTTT.

Written as DNA, the CDR3 is TGTGCCAGCAGTTACTCGATGCAGGGTGCCTACGAGCAGTACTTC. Its translation: CASSYSMQGAYEQYF. This rearrangement joins TRBV6-5 to TRBJ2-7; D perhaps matches TRBD1 (5 bases). CDR3 length equals 15 residues. Germline V gives CDR1 MNHEY, CDR2 SVGAGI. The V and J ends lost 0 bases and 2 bases respectively, with 11 bases between them.

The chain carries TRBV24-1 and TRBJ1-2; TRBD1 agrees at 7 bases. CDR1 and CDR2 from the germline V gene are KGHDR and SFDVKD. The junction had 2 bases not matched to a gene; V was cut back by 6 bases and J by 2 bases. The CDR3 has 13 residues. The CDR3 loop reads CATSRTGNYGYTF. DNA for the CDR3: TGTGCCACCAGTAGGACAGGAAACTATGGCTACACCTTC.

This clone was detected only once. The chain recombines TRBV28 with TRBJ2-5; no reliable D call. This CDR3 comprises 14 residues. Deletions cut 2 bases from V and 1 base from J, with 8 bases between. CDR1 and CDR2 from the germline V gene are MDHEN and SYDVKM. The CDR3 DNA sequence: TGTGCCAGCAGTTTAGAGGTATTCCAAGAGACCCAGTACTTC. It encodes CASSLEVFQETQYF.

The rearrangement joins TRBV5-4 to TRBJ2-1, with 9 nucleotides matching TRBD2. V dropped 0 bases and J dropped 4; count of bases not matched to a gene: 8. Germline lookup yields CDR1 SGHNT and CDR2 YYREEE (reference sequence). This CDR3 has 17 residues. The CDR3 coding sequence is TGTGCCAGCAGCTTGGCAATCGCTAGCGGGACTTACAATGAGCAGTTCTTC. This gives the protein CASSLAIASGTYNEQFF.

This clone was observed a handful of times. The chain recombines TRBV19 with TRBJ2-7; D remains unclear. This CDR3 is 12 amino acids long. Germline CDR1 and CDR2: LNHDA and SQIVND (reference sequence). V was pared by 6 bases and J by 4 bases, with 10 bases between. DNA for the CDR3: TGTGCCAGTAGCCGACCCGGGTACGAGCAGTACTTC. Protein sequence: CASSRPGYEQYF.

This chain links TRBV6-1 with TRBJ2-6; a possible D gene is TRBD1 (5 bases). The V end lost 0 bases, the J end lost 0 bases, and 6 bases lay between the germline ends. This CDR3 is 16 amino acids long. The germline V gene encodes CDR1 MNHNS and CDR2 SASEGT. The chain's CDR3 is CASSEADSSGANVLTF. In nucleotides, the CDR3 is TGTGCCAGCAGTGAAGCAGACAGCTCTGGGGCCAACGTCCTGACTTTC.

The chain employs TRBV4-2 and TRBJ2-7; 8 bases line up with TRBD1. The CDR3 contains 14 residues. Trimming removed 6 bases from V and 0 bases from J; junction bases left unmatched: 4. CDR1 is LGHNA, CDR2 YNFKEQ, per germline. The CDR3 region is CASRPDRGSYEQYF. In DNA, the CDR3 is TGTGCCAGCAGGCCCGACAGGGGCTCCTACGAGCAGTACTTC.

The CDR3 loop reads CASSQFSGSSYEQYF. The DNA of the CDR3 is TGTGCCAGCAGTCAATTCAGCGGGAGCTCCTACGAGCAGTACTTC. The J gene is TRBJ2-7, the V gene TRBV6-6; TRBD2 aligns across 8 bases. The germline V gene has CDR1 MNHNY and CDR2 SVGAGI (reference sequence). CDR3 length: 15 residues. V trimming: 5 bases; J trimming: 0 bases; junction bases outside the gene matches: 6.

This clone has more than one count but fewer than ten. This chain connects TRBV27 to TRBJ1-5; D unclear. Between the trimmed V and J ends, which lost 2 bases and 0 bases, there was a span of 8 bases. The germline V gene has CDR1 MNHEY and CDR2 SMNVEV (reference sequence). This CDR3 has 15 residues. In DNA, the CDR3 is TGTGCCAGCAGTTTAAAGGGAGATAGCAATCAGCCCCAGCATTTT. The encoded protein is CASSLKGDSNQPQHF.

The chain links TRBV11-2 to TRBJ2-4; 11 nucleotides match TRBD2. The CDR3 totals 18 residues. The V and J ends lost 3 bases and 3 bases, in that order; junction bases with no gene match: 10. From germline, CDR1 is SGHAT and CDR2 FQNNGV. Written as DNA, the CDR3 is TGTGCCAGCAGCTTTCGACCTCTAGCGGGAGGTGGCAAAAACATTCAGTACTTC. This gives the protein CASSFRPLAGGGKNIQYF.

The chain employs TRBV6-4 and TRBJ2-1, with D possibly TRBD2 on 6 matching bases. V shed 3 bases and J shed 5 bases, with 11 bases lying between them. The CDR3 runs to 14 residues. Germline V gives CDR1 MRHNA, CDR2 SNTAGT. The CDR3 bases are TGTGCCAGCAGTGATGGGGACTGGAACAATGAGCAGTTCTTC. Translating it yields CASSDGDWNNEQFF.

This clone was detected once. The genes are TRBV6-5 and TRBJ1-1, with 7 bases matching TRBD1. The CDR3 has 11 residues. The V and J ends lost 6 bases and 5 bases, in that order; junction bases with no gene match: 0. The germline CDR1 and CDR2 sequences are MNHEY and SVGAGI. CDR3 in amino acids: CASRGQTEAFF. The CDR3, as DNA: TGTGCCAGCAGGGGACAGACTGAAGCTTTCTTT.